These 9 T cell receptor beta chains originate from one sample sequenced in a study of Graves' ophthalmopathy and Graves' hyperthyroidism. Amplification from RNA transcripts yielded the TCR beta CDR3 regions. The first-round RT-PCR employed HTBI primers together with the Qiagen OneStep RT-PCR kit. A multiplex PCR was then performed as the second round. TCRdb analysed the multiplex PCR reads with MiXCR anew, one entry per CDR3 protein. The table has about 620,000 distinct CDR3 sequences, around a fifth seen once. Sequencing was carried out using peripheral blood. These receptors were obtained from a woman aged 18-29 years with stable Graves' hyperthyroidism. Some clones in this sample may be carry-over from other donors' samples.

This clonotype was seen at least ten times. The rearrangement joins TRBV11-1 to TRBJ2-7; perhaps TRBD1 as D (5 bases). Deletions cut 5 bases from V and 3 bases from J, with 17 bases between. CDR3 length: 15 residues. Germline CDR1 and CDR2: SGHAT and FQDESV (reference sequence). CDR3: CASSPREDGHYEQYF. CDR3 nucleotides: TGTGCCAGCAGCCCCCGAGAGGACGGACACTACGAGCAGTACTTC.

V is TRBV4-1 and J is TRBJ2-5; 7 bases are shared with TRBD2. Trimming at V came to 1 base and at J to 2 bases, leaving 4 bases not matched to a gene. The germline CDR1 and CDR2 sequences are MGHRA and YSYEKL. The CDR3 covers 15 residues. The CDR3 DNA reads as TGCGCCAGCAGCCAAGTGGCGGGGGAACAAGAGACCCAGTACTTC. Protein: CASSQVAGEQETQYF.

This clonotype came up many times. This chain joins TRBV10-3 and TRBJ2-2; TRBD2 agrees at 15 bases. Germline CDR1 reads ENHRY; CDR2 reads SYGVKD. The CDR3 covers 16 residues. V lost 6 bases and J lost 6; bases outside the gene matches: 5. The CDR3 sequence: CAISHGLAGGAGELFF. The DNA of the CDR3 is TGTGCCATCAGCCATGGACTAGCGGGAGGGGCCGGGGAGCTGTTTTTT.

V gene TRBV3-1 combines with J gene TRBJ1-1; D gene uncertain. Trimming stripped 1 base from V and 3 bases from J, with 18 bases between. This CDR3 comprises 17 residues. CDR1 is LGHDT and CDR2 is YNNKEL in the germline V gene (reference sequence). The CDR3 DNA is TGTGCCAGCAGCCAAGTTCATAGTGGAGGGATGTACACTGAAGCTTTCTTT. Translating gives CASSQVHSGGMYTEAFF.

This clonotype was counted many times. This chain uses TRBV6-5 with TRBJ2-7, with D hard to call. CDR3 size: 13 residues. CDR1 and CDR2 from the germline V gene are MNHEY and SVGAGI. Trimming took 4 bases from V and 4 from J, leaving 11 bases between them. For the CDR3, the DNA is TGTGCCAGCAGTTCAGACCGCCGGTACGAGCAGTACTTC. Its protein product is CASSSDRRYEQYF.

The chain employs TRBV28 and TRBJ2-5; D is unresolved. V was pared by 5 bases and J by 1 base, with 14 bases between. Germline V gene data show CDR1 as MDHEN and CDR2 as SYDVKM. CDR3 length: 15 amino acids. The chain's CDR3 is CASSNVIGRQETQYF. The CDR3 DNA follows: TGTGCCAGCAGTAATGTTATCGGACGCCAAGAGACCCAGTACTTC.

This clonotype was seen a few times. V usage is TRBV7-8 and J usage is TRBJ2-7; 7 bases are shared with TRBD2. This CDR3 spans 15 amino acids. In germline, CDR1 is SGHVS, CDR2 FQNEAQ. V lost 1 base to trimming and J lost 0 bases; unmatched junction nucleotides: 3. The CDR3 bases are TGTGCCAGCAGCTTAGAAGCGGGGAACTCCTACGAGCAGTACTTC. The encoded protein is CASSLEAGNSYEQYF.

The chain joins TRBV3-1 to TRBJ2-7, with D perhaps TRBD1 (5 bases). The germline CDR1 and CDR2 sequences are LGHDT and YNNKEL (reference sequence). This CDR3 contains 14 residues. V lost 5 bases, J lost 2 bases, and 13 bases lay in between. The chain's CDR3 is CASSDFRGTYEQYF. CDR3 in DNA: TGTGCCAGCAGCGACTTTAGGGGTACCTACGAGCAGTACTTC.

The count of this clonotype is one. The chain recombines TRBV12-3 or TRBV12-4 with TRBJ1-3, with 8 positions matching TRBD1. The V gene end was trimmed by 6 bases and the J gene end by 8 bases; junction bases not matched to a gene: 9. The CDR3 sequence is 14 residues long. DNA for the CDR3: TGTGCCAGCAGCCCTGGACAGGGTGTAGACACCATATATTTT. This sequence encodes CASSPGQGVDTIYF.